This is a list of T cell receptor beta chains from one sample in a study of PD-L1 blockade in urothelial cancer. The assay was immunoSEQ multiplex PCR, and TCRdb's table has in-frame clones only and misses some. The sample includes around 30,000 clones, about 79% of them seen just once. The source material was PBMCs, sampled around atezolizumab (anti-PD-L1) treatment. Receptors were obtained from a man between 60 and 75 years old with urothelial cancer. CDR3s include the opening cysteine and the closing phenylalanine or tryptophan. Each record gives: CDR3 DNA, CDR3 protein, V gene, D gene, clone size, J gene. The D gene is left open where the match is weak. Clone size appears in some rows only: once, few, many, or a class for an expanded clone.

TGTGCCAGCTCACCACCGCTAGGGGCCCCCGAGCAGTACTTC,CASSPPLGAPEQYF,TRBV18,.,.,TRBJ2-7
TGTGCCAGCAGTTTATCGCTAAGGGACAGGTCTAATTCACCCCTCCACTTT,CASSLSLRDRSNSPLHF,TRBV27,TRBD1,few,TRBJ1-6
TGTGCCAGCAGCTCCTTGGGCCCGTCCAGCTATGGCTACACCTTC,CASSSLGPSSYGYTF,TRBV5-6,.,.,TRBJ1-2
TGCGCCAGCAGCTTGGGCCCTACTAGCGGGAGCGTCAATGAGCAGTTCTTC,CASSLGPTSGSVNEQFF,TRBV5-1,TRBD2,.,TRBJ2-1
TGTGCCAGTATAGGGGCACGGAATTCCGAGCAGTACTTC,CASIGARNSEQYF,TRBV19,.,once,TRBJ2-7
TGCGCCAGCAGCCGAGGGACAGGGAACACTGAAGCTTTCTTT,CASSRGTGNTEAFF,TRBV5-1,TRBD1,few,TRBJ1-1
TGTGCCAGCAGCCGGACATTCTCCTCCTACGAGCAGTACTTC,CASSRTFSSYEQYF,TRBV7-8,.,.,TRBJ2-7
TGTGCCAGCTCACCACTATCCGGGACAAGGTTTCATCCTAGCACAGATACGCAGTATTTT,CASSPLSGTRFHPSTDTQYF,TRBV18,.,.,TRBJ2-3
TGTGCCAGCAGTTCAATGGGCACCTATGGCTACACCTTC,CASSSMGTYGYTF,TRBV27,.,.,TRBJ1-2
TGTGCCAGTAGTATGGTCGGCCAAGAGACCCAGTACTTC,CASSMVGQETQYF,TRBV19,.,.,TRBJ2-5
TGTGCCAGCAGTGAAGGCGTAATGAGGCAGCCCCAGCATTTT,CASSEGVMRQPQHF,TRBV6-1,.,.,TRBJ1-5
TGTGCCAGTAGGAGGACTGGGGGGCGGGAGGATACTGAAGCTTTCTTT,CASRRTGGREDTEAFF,TRBV19,.,.,TRBJ1-1
TGCGCCAGCAGCCAAGTCGAGCGGTGGAACGAGCAGTACTTC,CASSQVERWNEQYF,TRBV4-1,.,.,TRBJ2-7
TGTGCCAGCAGCCAACGGGATGACGGATCGCCCCAGCATTTT,CASSQRDDGSPQHF,TRBV4-2,.,.,TRBJ1-5
TGTGCCAGCAGCCCGGGACTCAACTATGGCTACACCTTC,CASSPGLNYGYTF,TRBV11-2,.,.,TRBJ1-2
TGCGCCAGCAGCCAAGATCAAGGGGTGGGTGAAGCTTTCTTT,CASSQDQGVGEAFF,TRBV4-3,.,.,TRBJ1-1
TGTGCCAGCAGTGACGGGGGTGGCTCCTACAATGAGCAGTTCTTC,CASSDGGGSYNEQFF,TRBV25-1,.,.,TRBJ2-1
TGTGCCAGCAGCCAAGCGAGCGGGGGGGTTTCCAAAAACACCGGGGAGCTGTTTTTT,CASSQASGGVSKNTGELFF,TRBV4-2,TRBD2,.,TRBJ2-2
TGTGCCAGCAGTCCAACGGGACAGGGAGGGTCACCCCTCCACTTT,CASSPTGQGGSPLHF,TRBV5-5,TRBD1,.,TRBJ1-6
TGTGCCTGGAGTGTAAGGGGGGAGACCCAGTACTTC,CAWSVRGETQYF,TRBV30,.,.,TRBJ2-5
TGTGCCAGCAGCCCGGGACAGAGCTCACCCCTCCACTTT,CASSPGQSSPLHF,TRBV2,TRBD1,.,TRBJ1-6
TGTGCCAGCAGTGTTGTGGGTACTAGCGGGAGGCGGCGGGGGAGTGAGCAGTTCTTC,CASSVVGTSGRRRGSEQFF,TRBV7-8,TRBD2,.,TRBJ2-1
TGCGCCAGCAGGACCGGACAGGGTGGTGTGAACACTGAAGCTTTCTTT,CASRTGQGGVNTEAFF,TRBV5-1,TRBD1,.,TRBJ1-1
TGCGCCAGCAGCTTGGACGCAGGGGACAATTCACCCCTCCACTTT,CASSLDAGDNSPLHF,TRBV5-1,.,many,TRBJ1-6
TGCGCCAGCAAGTCCGGGTCGGCGAACACTGAAGCTTTCTTT,CASKSGSANTEAFF,TRBV10-1,.,.,TRBJ1-1
TGTGCCAGCAGCTTCGGCGGGACAACTAATGAAAAACTGTTTTTT,CASSFGGTTNEKLFF,TRBV7-2,.,.,TRBJ1-4
TGCGCCAGCAGAGGGCGGCGGGGCAGAGCCTACGAGCAGTACTTC,CASRGRRGRAYEQYF,TRBV23-1,.,few,TRBJ2-7
TGTGCCAGCAGCCAAGATCCTAGCGGGAGGAGCGATGAGCAGTTCTTC,CASSQDPSGRSDEQFF,TRBV4-2,TRBD2,.,TRBJ2-1
TGCAGCGTTGAAGATCCTGGGACACCTATGAACACTGAAGCTTTCTTT,CSVEDPGTPMNTEAFF,TRBV29-1,.,.,TRBJ1-1
TGTGCCACGGGTCCAACCGAAGAGACCCAGTACTTC,CATGPTEETQYF,TRBV7-9,.,.,TRBJ2-5
TGTGCCATCAGTGAGGAAATAGGAGCGAACACTGAAGCTTTCTTT,CAISEEIGANTEAFF,TRBV10-3,.,.,TRBJ1-1
TGTGCCTGGAGTCATACTGACTCCTACAATGAGCAGTTCTTC,CAWSHTDSYNEQFF,TRBV30,.,.,TRBJ2-1
TGTGCCAGCAGCCCCACAGGGAGGAACACTGAAGCTTTCTTT,CASSPTGRNTEAFF,TRBV5-8,.,.,TRBJ1-1
TGTGCCAGCAGCTTGGCGGGACAGCATCATGGCTACACCTTC,CASSLAGQHHGYTF,TRBV5-8,TRBD1,.,TRBJ1-2
TGTGCCAGCAGCCGAGGGACTAGCGGGCTCTACAATGAGCAGTTCTTC,CASSRGTSGLYNEQFF,TRBV7-9,TRBD2,.,TRBJ2-1
TGTGCCAGCAGTTTAAGATCCGGGACATACTCCTACGAGCAGTACTTC,CASSLRSGTYSYEQYF,TRBV27,.,.,TRBJ2-7
TGTGCCAGCAGCTCCTGGGACAGGGGCACCTACGAGCAGTACTTC,CASSSWDRGTYEQYF,TRBV7-3,TRBD1,.,TRBJ2-7
TGTGCCAGTAGTATGGGGACAGGGGTGAACGGGCAGCCCCAGCATTTT,CASSMGTGVNGQPQHF,TRBV19,TRBD1,.,TRBJ1-5
TGCGCCAGCAGCTTGACGGGGTCGAACACCGGGGAGCTGTTTTTT,CASSLTGSNTGELFF,TRBV5-1,.,once,TRBJ2-2
TGTGCCAGCAGCGGTTCCGCGGGCAATCAGCCCCAGCATTTT,CASSGSAGNQPQHF,TRBV9,.,.,TRBJ1-5
TGTGCCAGCAGCAAAGCCTTCTGGGGGAGGACAAATGAGCAGTTCTTC,CASSKAFWGRTNEQFF,TRBV21-1,.,.,TRBJ2-1
TGTGCCATCAGTGAGGCGGGGTCAGGGGCCAACGTCCTGACTTTC,CAISEAGSGANVLTF,TRBV10-3,.,.,TRBJ2-6
TGTGCCAGCAGCCAACTAGCGGGGGGGCCCAAGTCCAACGAGCAGTACTTC,CASSQLAGGPKSNEQYF,TRBV5-4,TRBD2,.,TRBJ2-7
TGTGCCAGCTCACCACGACAGGGTGGGGATAATTCACCCCTCCACTTT,CASSPRQGGDNSPLHF,TRBV18,TRBD1,.,TRBJ1-6
TGTGCCAGCTCACCGAGAACCGGGACAGGCGGGACCGGGGAGCTGTTTTTT,CASSPRTGTGGTGELFF,TRBV18,TRBD1,.,TRBJ2-2
TGTGCCAGCAGCTCTACTCTTTTAGATACGCAGTATTTT,CASSSTLLDTQYF,TRBV7-3,.,.,TRBJ2-3
TGTGCCAGCAGCGTGCTATTATCACCCCTCCACTTT,CASSVLLSPLHF,TRBV5-8,.,.,TRBJ1-6
TGCGCCAGCAGCCAAGATTTGGCAGGGGGCCCCTACACCTTC,CASSQDLAGGPYTF,TRBV4-3,TRBD1,.,TRBJ1-2
TGTGCCTGGAGTTTACAGGTGAACACTGAAGCTTTCTTT,CAWSLQVNTEAFF,TRBV30,.,.,TRBJ1-1
TGTGCCAGCAGCTTAGGAGGGATCCGCACAGATACGCAGTATTTT,CASSLGGIRTDTQYF,TRBV11-1,.,few,TRBJ2-3
TGTGCCAGCAGCTTAGTCGGGACTAGCGTATACACCGGGGAGCTGTTTTTT,CASSLVGTSVYTGELFF,TRBV7-6,TRBD2,.,TRBJ2-2
TGTGCCAGCAGCTTACGGGGGGCTAACACAGATACGCAGTATTTT,CASSLRGANTDTQYF,TRBV7-3,.,once,TRBJ2-3
TGTGCCAGCAGGGAACGTGGACAGGGTCAACCCGCTAGCACAGATACGCAGTATTTT,CASRERGQGQPASTDTQYF,TRBV7-6,TRBD1,.,TRBJ2-3
TGTGCCTGGAGTGTATTTCAGGTTAACACCGGGGAGCTGTTTTTT,CAWSVFQVNTGELFF,TRBV30,.,.,TRBJ2-2
TGTGCCAGCAGTTTCCGGGAGAGCACAGATACGCAGTATTTT,CASSFRESTDTQYF,TRBV27,.,.,TRBJ2-3